The 32 T cell receptor beta chains listed next were all sequenced from one sample in a study of blood T cell repertoires in COVID-19. The assay was immunoSEQ multiplex PCR, and TCRdb's table has in-frame clones only and misses some. The data contain 150,000 to 200,000 clones, 84% of them seen just once; the ten biggest clones take up about 15%. The sequenced sample was peripheral blood. These receptors were obtained from an older woman with COVID-19, enrolled during active disease.

The CDR3 loop reads CSVGFSGYEQFF. The CDR3 nucleotides read TGCAGCGTTGGGTTCAGTGGTTATGAGCAGTTCTTC. The rearrangement joins TRBV29-1 to TRBJ2-1; D not resolved. Germline values: CDR1 SQVTM, CDR2 ANQGSEA. The CDR3 length is 12 residues. The V end lost 4 bases, the J end lost 8 bases, and 12 bases lay between the germline ends.

The V and J genes are TRBV12-3 or TRBV12-4 and TRBJ1-2; 8 bases map to TRBD1. V dropped 2 bases and J dropped 6; count of bases not matched to a gene: 2. This CDR3 contains 13 residues. As DNA, the CDR3 is TGTGCCAGCAGTTTACAGGGGGCCGATGGCTACACCTTC. Encoded protein: CASSLQGADGYTF.

The chain couples TRBV10-3 to TRBJ1-2; D gene uncertain. The V and J ends lost 5 bases and 8 bases respectively, with 9 bases between them. The CDR3 loop spans 11 amino acids. Per the germline V gene, CDR1 is ENHRY and CDR2 is SYGVKD. As DNA, the CDR3 is TGTGCCATCAGTTACTCGGGGGGCTACACCTTC. This encodes CAISYSGGYTF.

The V and J genes are TRBV6-1 and TRBJ1-2; D perhaps matches TRBD1 (6 bases). Trimming shortened V by 1 base and J by 6 bases, and 9 bases separated the two germline ends. This CDR3 region has 13 residues. Germline CDR1 MNHNS, CDR2 SASEGT. DNA of the CDR3: TGTGCCAGCAGTGAAGACAGGGCCCATGGCTACACCTTC. Translating it yields CASSEDRAHGYTF.

J is TRBJ2-3 and V is TRBV6-4; 8 bases map to TRBD1. The germline gives CDR1 MRHNA, CDR2 SNTAGT. V gave up 0 bases and J gave up 1 base; unmatched junction bases: 3. CDR3 length equals 16 residues. The CDR3 protein is CASSDSTGVGTDTQYF. The CDR3 DNA reads TGTGCCAGCAGTGACTCGACAGGGGTTGGCACAGATACGCAGTATTTT.

The chain couples TRBV5-1 to TRBJ2-7; 12 nucleotides line up with TRBD2. With V trimmed by 0 bases and J by 4 bases, 2 bases remained unmatched. This CDR3 spans 15 amino acids. CDR1 is SGHRS, CDR2 YFSETQ, per germline. The CDR3 sequence: CASSLDGTSGYEQYF. The CDR3 DNA reads TGCGCCAGCAGCTTGGACGGGACTAGCGGGTACGAGCAGTACTTC.

V and J are TRBV5-1 and TRBJ1-1; D might be TRBD1 (6 bases). Deletions cut 5 bases from V and 1 base from J, with 12 bases between. The CDR3 contains 14 residues. Germline V CDR1 and CDR2: SGHRS, YFSETQ. For the CDR3, the DNA is TGCGCCAGCAGGGCCGGACAGCAGAACACTGAAGCTTTCTTT. It yields the protein CASRAGQQNTEAFF.

This clone has a single count. V and J are TRBV6-5 and TRBJ1-4; 7 bases map to TRBD1. In germline, CDR1 is MNHEY, CDR2 SVGAGI. The CDR3 is 14 amino acids. Trimming removed 1 base from V and 7 bases from J; junction bases left unmatched: 3. Here the CDR3 DNA reads TGTGCCAGCAGTTACTTACAGGGGTTTGAAAAACTGTTTTTT. The encoded protein is CASSYLQGFEKLFF.

V gene TRBV27 combines with J gene TRBJ2-7, with unresolved D. This CDR3 spans 13 amino acids. CDR1 is MNHEY and CDR2 is SMNVEV in the germline V gene (reference sequence). V lost 5 bases and J 0 bases, leaving 8 bases between the germline ends. The CDR3 bases are TGTGCCAGCAGTCCCCTAGGCTCCTACGAGCAGTACTTC. As protein: CASSPLGSYEQYF.

The chain is built from TRBV7-9 and TRBJ1-4; perhaps TRBD1 as D (6 bases). Germline CDR1 SEHNR, CDR2 FQNEAQ (reference sequence). Trimming removed 4 bases from V and 7 bases from J, with 13 bases in between. The CDR3 has 14 amino acids. The CDR3, as DNA: TGTGCCAGCAGCTCCACAGGGTTTGGTGAAAAACTGTTTTTT. It specifies CASSSTGFGEKLFF.

This chain uses TRBV14 with TRBJ1-6; D might be TRBD1 (6 bases). The CDR3 contains 16 residues. Germline values: CDR1 SGHDN, CDR2 FVKESK. Trimming took off 6 bases at V and 0 bases at J, with 12 bases between the two ends. CDR3 amino acids: CASSLRQVSYNSPLHF. The CDR3 coding sequence is TGTGCCAGCAGTCTGCGACAGGTCTCCTATAATTCACCCCTCCACTTT.

This chain links TRBV27 with TRBJ2-7, with 7 bases matching TRBD1. The CDR3 is 13 residues long. Trimming cost V 5 bases and J 5 bases; bases outside gene matches: 6. Germline CDR1 reads MNHEY; CDR2 reads SMNVEV (reference sequence). The CDR3 nucleotides read TGTGCCAGCAGTCGGACAGGTGCCCACGAGCAGTACGTC. Translated, it gives CASSRTGAHEQYV.

This rearrangement joins TRBV28 to TRBJ1-6; TRBD1 matches 10 bases. Germline CDR1 is MDHEN and CDR2 is SYDVKM. The length of the CDR3 is 16 residues. V lost 3 bases and J lost 8; bases outside the gene matches: 7. The CDR3: CASSFRSGQGDSPLHF. Here the CDR3 DNA reads TGTGCCAGCAGTTTTAGGTCTGGACAGGGGGATTCACCCCTCCACTTT.

This clone was detected only once. V is TRBV27 and J is TRBJ2-3; TRBD1 might be the D (6 bases). V was cut by 6 bases and J by 3 bases, with 19 bases left in between. Germline V gene lookup returns CDR1 MNHEY and CDR2 SMNVEV (reference sequence). The CDR3 is 16 residues long. The DNA for the CDR3 is TGTGCCAGCAGGGGCCAAGTACAGGGATGGACAGATACGCAGTATTTT. Its protein is CASRGQVQGWTDTQYF.

This chain uses TRBV5-1 with TRBJ1-1, with D possibly matching TRBD1 (5 bases). The CDR3 is 13 amino acids. V was cut by 6 bases and J by 0 bases, with 9 bases left in between. Germline V gene sequence: CDR1 SGHRS, CDR2 YFSETQ. CDR3 in DNA: TGCGCCAGCATGGGGCAGCTGAACACTGAAGCTTTCTTT. It translates to CASMGQLNTEAFF.

The chain joins TRBV27 to TRBJ2-6, with TRBD2 as a possible D gene (5 bases). The CDR3 is 17 amino acids. The V end lost 1 base, the J end lost 2 bases, and 12 bases lay between the germline ends. Germline V gene sequence: CDR1 MNHEY, CDR2 SMNVEV (reference sequence). The CDR3 sequence is CASSLYGKRAGANVLTF. CDR3 sequence (DNA): TGTGCCAGCAGTTTATACGGGAAACGGGCTGGGGCCAACGTCCTGACTTTC.

At least ten counts were recorded for this clone. The chain recombines TRBV6-2 or TRBV6-3 with TRBJ2-7, with 9 bases that match TRBD1. The CDR3 runs to 17 residues. The J segment lost 3 bases and the V segment lost 2 bases, leaving 11 bases of the junction unmatched. Germline V gives CDR1 MNHEY, CDR2 SVGEGT. The CDR3 coding sequence is TGTGCCAGCAGTTACCCGGACAGGGGCCACCGGAGCTACGAGCAGTACGTC. This translates into CASSYPDRGHRSYEQYV.

This chain connects TRBV28 to TRBJ2-1; 9 nucleotides line up with TRBD2. V was pared by 4 bases and J by 5 bases, with 6 bases of the junction left unmatched. The CDR3 runs 15 residues. The germline CDR1 and CDR2 sequences are MDHEN and SYDVKM. CDR3 bases: TGTGCCAGCAGTTACCCTAGCGGGAAGAACAATGAGCAGTTCTTC. Translated, it gives CASSYPSGKNNEQFF.

About this clone itself: Other DNA sequences in this sample translate to the same CDR3. The gene calls are TRBV7-7 and TRBJ2-5, with 11 positions matching TRBD2. The ends lost 3 bases at V and 4 bases at J; junction bases unmatched: 4. This CDR3 region has 15 residues. CDR1 SSHAT and CDR2 FNYEAQ come from the germline V gene (reference sequence). CDR3 DNA: TGTGCCAGCAGCTTGGGGCTAGCGGGGGGAGAGACCCAGTACTTC. Translated: CASSLGLAGGETQYF. Drawing the rest from reference TRBV7-7 and TRBJ2-5, the complete variable domain is GAGVSQSPRYKVTKRGQDVTLRCDPISSHATLYWYQQALGQGPEFLTYFNYEAQPDKSGLPSDRFSAERPEGSISTLTIQRTEQRDSAMYRCASSLGLAGGETQYFGPGTRLLVL.

The rearrangement joins TRBV2 to TRBJ2-7; 9 nucleotides match TRBD2. The CDR3 contains 15 residues. Trimming cost V 3 bases and J 2 bases; bases outside gene matches: 5. Germline V lookup: CDR1 SNHLY, CDR2 FYNNEI. CDR3 sequence: CASSDTAGGTYEQYF. The CDR3 nucleotides read TGTGCCAGCAGTGACACAGCGGGAGGTACCTACGAGCAGTACTTC.

Comments on this clone: The same CDR3 can be traced to other DNA sequences in this sample. V is TRBV5-1 and J is TRBJ1-2, with 7 bases that match TRBD1. This CDR3 has 14 residues. Losses at the gene ends were 2 bases for V and 2 bases for J; bases not matched to a gene: 3. Germline V CDR1 and CDR2: SGHRS, YFSETQ. The DNA for the CDR3 is TGCGCCAGCAGCTTAGACAGGGTCAACTATGGCTACACCTTC. Amino acid sequence: CASSLDRVNYGYTF.

This chain links TRBV28 with TRBJ1-5, with a tentative D call TRBD1 (5 bases). CDR3 size: 15 residues. The germline gives CDR1 MDHEN, CDR2 SYDVKM. V lost 2 bases to trimming and J lost 4 bases, with 12 bases between them. Written as DNA, the CDR3 is TGTGCCAGCAGTTTAGTGGGGCCAGATAATCAGCCCCAGCATTTT. Its translation is CASSLVGPDNQPQHF.

This chain connects TRBV28 to TRBJ1-5; 8 positions agree with TRBD1. Germline V lookup: CDR1 MDHEN, CDR2 SYDVKM. The J segment lost 2 bases and the V segment lost 6 bases, leaving 6 bases of the junction unmatched. The CDR3 has 15 amino acids. For the CDR3, the DNA is TGTGCCAGCAGCAACCCAGGGGGCGGCAATCAGCCCCAGCATTTT. It codes for CASSNPGGGNQPQHF.

This clone has just a few counts. The chain uses TRBV10-3 and TRBJ2-7, with 9 bases matching TRBD1. CDR1 is ENHRY, CDR2 SYGVKD, per germline. This CDR3 has 13 amino acids. CDR3 sequence reads: CANSPGTGYEQYV. The DNA for the CDR3 is TGTGCCAACAGTCCCGGGACAGGGTACGAGCAGTACGTC.

The chain recombines TRBV27 with TRBJ2-1, with 7 bases lining up with TRBD2. In germline, CDR1 is MNHEY, CDR2 SMNVEV (reference sequence). This CDR3 is built from 15 residues. V was clipped by 3 bases and J by 5 bases; unmatched bases: 7. The CDR3: CASSFLGAGNNEQFF. Here the CDR3 DNA reads TGTGCCAGCAGTTTTCTAGGAGCGGGGAACAATGAGCAGTTCTTC.

The V gene is TRBV19, the J gene TRBJ2-1; 8 nucleotides match TRBD1. Germline CDR1 is LNHDA and CDR2 is SQIVND (reference sequence). The trim removed 8 bases at V and 2 bases at J, leaving 5 bases unmatched. This CDR3 has 14 residues. Here the CDR3 reads CASGQTGAYNEQFF. The CDR3 bases are TGTGCCAGTGGACAGACAGGGGCCTACAATGAGCAGTTCTTC.

This chain uses TRBV30 with TRBJ2-7; D is uncertain. Deletions cut 7 bases from V and 0 bases from J, with 13 bases between. Germline assignment: CDR1 GTSNPN and CDR2 SVGIG (reference sequence). This CDR3 has 13 residues. The CDR3 bases are TGTGCCTTGGAGATAGACGGCTCCTACGAGCAGTACTTC. Protein sequence: CALEIDGSYEQYF.

The chain carries TRBV12-5 and TRBJ1-1; 8 bases map to TRBD1. The J segment lost 0 bases and the V segment lost 5 bases, leaving 5 bases of the junction unmatched. The CDR3 has 15 residues. Germline CDR1 is LGHNT and CDR2 is FRNRAP. CDR3 amino acids: CASGPRTGMNTEAFF. The CDR3 nucleotides are TGTGCTAGTGGTCCCAGGACAGGGATGAACACTGAAGCTTTCTTT.

This clone appeared a few times. The CDR3 spells CASSFGRGQGNTEAFF. The CDR3 nucleotides are TGTGCCAGCAGCTTTGGCAGGGGGCAAGGGAACACTGAAGCTTTCTTT. The chain carries TRBV7-3 and TRBJ1-1, with TRBD1 matching over 8 bases. The length of the CDR3 is 16 residues. The V gene end was trimmed by 3 bases and the J gene end by 1 base; junction bases not matched to a gene: 7. Germline CDR1 is SGHTA and CDR2 is FQGTGA.

The chain links TRBV30 to TRBJ1-2; 9 bases match TRBD1. This CDR3 comprises 11 residues. J gave up 8 bases and V 4 bases, and 2 bases lay outside the gene matches. Germline-derived CDR1 and CDR2 are GTSNPN and SVGIG (reference sequence). CDR3 nucleotide sequence: TGTGCCTGGACGGGACAGGGAGGCTACACCTTC. Translating it yields CAWTGQGGYTF.

The chain combines TRBV19 with TRBJ2-1; D not certain. Germline V CDR1 and CDR2: LNHDA, SQIVND (reference sequence). Trimming cost V 5 bases and J 6 bases, with 11 bases left between them. The CDR3 has 13 amino acids. CDR3 loop: CASSLIESNEQFF. CDR3 nucleotide sequence: TGTGCCAGTAGTCTAATAGAAAGCAATGAGCAGTTCTTC.

Comments on this clone: One end of the junction does not line up with germline, which may come from a read error. This chain links TRBV7-7 with TRBJ2-2; 11 nucleotides line up with TRBD2. CDR1 is SSHAT, CDR2 FNYEAQ, per germline (reference sequence). This CDR3 contains 16 residues. The CDR3 is CASSLLAGVGAGELFF. The CDR3 DNA sequence: TGTGCTAGCAGCTTACTAGCGGGAGTGGGGGCCGGGGAGCTGTTTTTT.